This section outlines one TCR beta chain sequence together with its context. Its target antigen remains unknown. Per-nucleotide qualities are absent, and no much larger clonotype sits a single base away. This record comes from a study of blood T cell repertoires in COVID-19 (TCRdb year 2020). About the full investigation: Samples from collaborators originated in the United States, Italy and Spain and spanned both the acute and convalescent phases of COVID-19. Nearly every sample came with metadata listing a de-identified subject ID, COVID-19 status, age in years and sex. Subjects who had been exposed to COVID-19, were actively infected with it, or had recovered from it provided the deeply sampled blood TCRbeta repertoires that made up the dataset. The prospective study material was composed of cDNA or gDNA derived from T cells, B-cell-depleted T cells, or PBMCs. HLA class I and class II types, where available, came from metadata supplied by the sample provider rather than from assay-based typing. The samples were drawn from the first 160 participants of the ongoing ImmuneRACE study and from some 1,300 subjects provided by 6 global collaborators. The repertoires were released in a freely available public database intended as a resource for research on the immune response to SARS-CoV-2. The research as a whole found: The quantity of clinical and demographic metadata differed by source and by participant and was supplied without curation.

The cysteine opens and the phenylalanine closes a CDR3 of 16 amino acids. Only the CDR3 part of the read is kept: 48 bases, read in frame from the first base. The germline V gene (reference sequence) yields LNHNV for CDR1 and YYDKDF for CDR2. Here V drops 0 bases and J drops 7 bases, and the junction holds 8 bases not matched to any gene. In Seattle, one collaborating source enrolled patients while the infection was active and tracked those patients longitudinally over the course of disease. Each collaborating institution followed its own protocols to collect whole blood in K2EDTA tubes. For TCRbeta analysis, collaborators shipped samples in one of three forms: frozen whole blood, isolated PBMCs, or DNA extracted from either of those sample types. The immunoSEQ Assay, a bias-controlled multiplex PCR, was used to amplify TCRbeta CDR3 regions from genomic DNA. For the original study's pipeline: Within the assay, amplification of reference gene primers was used to estimate how many nucleated cells each sample contained. To quantify the absolute abundance of each unique TCRbeta CDR3 rearrangement, sequence reads were collapsed and filtered. For each sample, productive Simpson clonality was calculated by taking the square root of Simpson's diversity index across productive rearrangements. Here the immuneACCESS table is served through TCRdb, limited to in-frame sequences with V and J called. Missing clones are a known gap in these copies; in checked studies unresolved V genes cover under half, and the rest lacks a known reason. V and J calls and clone size are copied from that table; D and trimming were computed from the DNA. The sample contains about 200,000 clones, about 88% of them found a single time. Roughly 10% of the sample rests with the top ten.

Sequenced: peripheral blood. This receptor was identified in a woman in her 50s with COVID-19, enrolled during active disease. The chain uses TRBV15 and TRBJ2-1, with 8 bases aligning to TRBD2. The CDR3 amino acid sequence is: CATSRDLAGGLNEQFF. The bases are TGTGCCACCAGCAGAGATCTGGCGGGGGGATTAAATGAGCAGTTCTTC.